Listed here are 8 T cell receptor beta chains from one sample, sequenced in a study of blood T cell repertoires in COVID-19. This table comes from immunoSEQ multiplex PCR, and its TCRdb copy is limited to in-frame clones, with some not included. The sample lists around 160,000 clones, around 80% occurring once. The sample comprised peripheral blood. These receptor sequences come from a human donor in a cohort sampled during active COVID-19.

The genes are TRBV7-9 and TRBJ2-5; 8 bases fit TRBD2. Looked up from germline, CDR1 is SEHNR and CDR2 is FQNEAQ (reference sequence). J was trimmed by 2 bases and V by 3 bases; bases with no gene match: 5. The CDR3 runs 15 residues. The DNA for the CDR3 is TGTGCCAGCAGCTTCCAGGGCGGGAGGCAAGAGACCCAGTACTTC. It codes for CASSFQGGRQETQYF. The full variable domain, completed using reference TRBV7-9 and TRBJ2-5, is DTGVSQNPRHKITKRGQNVTFRCDPISEHNRLYWYRQTLGQGPEFLTYFQNEAQLEKSRLLSDRFSAERPKGSFSTLEIQRTEQGDSAMYLCASSFQGGRQETQYFGPGTRLLVL.

The chain joins TRBV6-5 to TRBJ1-4; D possibly corresponds to TRBD1 (5 bases). The CDR3 loop spans 15 amino acids. CDR1 MNHEY and CDR2 SVGAGI come from the germline V gene. V was trimmed by 6 bases and J by 0 bases, leaving 11 bases between them. The CDR3 loop is CASSRTFATNEKLFF. The CDR3 region has the DNA TGTGCCAGCAGCCGGACATTTGCAACTAATGAAAAACTGTTTTTT.

The V gene is TRBV3-1 (or the pseudogene TRBV3-2), the J gene TRBJ2-7, with 7 bases fitting TRBD1. The CDR3 spans 18 residues. The germline CDR1 and CDR2 sequences are LGHDT and YNNKEL (reference sequence). Trimming cost V 0 bases and J 4 bases; bases outside gene matches: 15. The DNA of the CDR3 is TGTGCCAGCAGCCAAGATACGATGAGGGTAGGGGGCTGGTACGAGCAGTACTTC. Amino acid sequence: CASSQDTMRVGGWYEQYF.

The V and J genes are TRBV18 and TRBJ1-4; TRBD1 matches 10 bases. The CDR3 length is 14 residues. The J segment lost 11 bases and the V segment lost 3 bases, leaving 6 bases of the junction unmatched. The germline CDR1 and CDR2 sequences are KGHSH and LQKENI. The CDR3 DNA reads as TGTGCCAGCTCACCTGACAGGGGGCTTGGCAAACTGTTTTTT. Translated, it gives CASSPDRGLGKLFF.

The chain has TRBV5-1 and TRBJ2-2; possible D gene TRBD2, 6 bases. Germline CDR1 reads SGHRS; CDR2 reads YFSETQ. This CDR3 region has 14 residues. The V end lost 5 bases, the J end lost 6 bases, and 14 bases lay between the germline ends. CDR3 nucleotide sequence: TGCGCCAGCAGTGAGGGCAGGGAGGCCGGGGAGCTGTTTTTT. Residues: CASSEGREAGELFF.

V usage is TRBV5-8 and J usage is TRBJ1-6; a weak D match, TRBD1 (5 bases). Germline V CDR1 and CDR2: SGHTS, YDEGEE. Trimming removed 0 bases from V and 3 bases from J, with 10 bases in between. This CDR3 is built from 16 residues. The CDR3 DNA reads TGTGCCAGCAGCTTGGAAGGGGCCTACTATAATTCACCCCTCCACTTT. As protein: CASSLEGAYYNSPLHF.

This chain joins TRBV19 and TRBJ1-2, with D tentatively TRBD1 (5 bases). The germline CDR1 and CDR2 sequences are LNHDA and SQIVND (reference sequence). V shed 1 base and J shed 6 bases, with 12 bases lying between them. This CDR3 is built from 14 residues. CDR3 loop: CASSIGGDPHGYTF. The CDR3 DNA reads as TGTGCCAGTAGTATAGGGGGGGATCCCCATGGCTACACCTTC.

This chain joins TRBV7-2 and TRBJ1-6; the match to TRBD1 covers 8 bases. There are 15 residues in the CDR3. The germline CDR1 and CDR2 sequences are SGHTA and FQGNSA. V trimming: 6 bases; J trimming: 2 bases; junction bases outside the gene matches: 3. The CDR3 reads CASRQGAPYNSPLHF. The CDR3 DNA sequence: TGTGCCAGCAGGCAGGGGGCGCCCTATAATTCACCCCTCCACTTT. Looking up the rest from reference TRBV7-2 and TRBJ1-6 gives the full variable domain: GAGVSQSPSNKVTEKGKDVELRCDPISGHTALYWYRQSLGQGLEFLIYFQGNSAPDKSGLPSDRFSAERTGGSVSTLTIQRTQQEDSAVYLCASRQGAPYNSPLHFGNGTRLTVT.